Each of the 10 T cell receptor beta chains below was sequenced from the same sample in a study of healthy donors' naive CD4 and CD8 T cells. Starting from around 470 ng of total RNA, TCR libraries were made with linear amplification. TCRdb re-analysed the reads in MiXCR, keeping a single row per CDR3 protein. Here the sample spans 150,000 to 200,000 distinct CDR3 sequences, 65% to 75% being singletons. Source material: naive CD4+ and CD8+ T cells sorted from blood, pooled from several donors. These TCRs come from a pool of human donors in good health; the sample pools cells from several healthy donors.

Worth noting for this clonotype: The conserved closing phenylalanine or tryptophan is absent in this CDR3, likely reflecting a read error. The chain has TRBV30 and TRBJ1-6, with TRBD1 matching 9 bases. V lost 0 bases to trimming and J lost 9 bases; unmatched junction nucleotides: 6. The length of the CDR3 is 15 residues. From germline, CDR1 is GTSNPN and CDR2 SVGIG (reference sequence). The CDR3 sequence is CAWSVPGQGGSPLHS. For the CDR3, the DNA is TGTGCCTGGAGTGTACCGGGACAGGGTGGTTCACCCCTCCACTCT.

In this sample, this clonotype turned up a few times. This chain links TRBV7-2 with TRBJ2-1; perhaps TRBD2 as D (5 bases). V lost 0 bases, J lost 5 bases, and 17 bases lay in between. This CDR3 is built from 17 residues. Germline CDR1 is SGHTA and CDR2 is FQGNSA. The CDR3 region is CASSLALMVPRDNEQFF. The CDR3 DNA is TGTGCCAGCAGCTTAGCATTGATGGTCCCGCGGGACAATGAGCAGTTCTTC.

The CDR3 DNA follows: TGTGCCAGCTCACCACCGGGGACAGGCCCCTCCTACGAGCAGTACTTC. Translating gives CASSPPGTGPSYEQYF. V and J are TRBV18 and TRBJ2-7, with TRBD1 matching 8 bases. This CDR3 contains 16 residues. Germline assignment: CDR1 KGHSH and CDR2 LQKENI. Trimming removed 0 bases from V and 0 bases from J; junction bases left unmatched: 4.

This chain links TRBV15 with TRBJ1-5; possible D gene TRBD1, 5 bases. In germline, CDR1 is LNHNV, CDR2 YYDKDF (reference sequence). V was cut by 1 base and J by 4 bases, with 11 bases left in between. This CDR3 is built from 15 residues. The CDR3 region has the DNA TGTGCCACCAGCAGAGCCGGGACTGCTAATCAGCCCCAGCATTTT. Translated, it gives CATSRAGTANQPQHF. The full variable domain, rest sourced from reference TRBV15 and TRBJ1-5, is DAMVIQNPRYQVTQFGKPVTLSCSQTLNHNVMYWYQQKSSQAPKLLFHYYDKDFNNEADTPDNFQSRRPNTSFCFLDIRSPGLGDTAMYLCATSRAGTANQPQHFGDGTRLSIL.

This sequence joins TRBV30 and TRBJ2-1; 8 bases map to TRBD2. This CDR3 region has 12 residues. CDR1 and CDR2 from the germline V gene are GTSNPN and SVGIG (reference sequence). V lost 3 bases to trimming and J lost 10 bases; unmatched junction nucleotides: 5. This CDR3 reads CAWSGRAGEQFF. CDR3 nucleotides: TGTGCCTGGAGCGGGAGGGCCGGGGAGCAGTTCTTC.

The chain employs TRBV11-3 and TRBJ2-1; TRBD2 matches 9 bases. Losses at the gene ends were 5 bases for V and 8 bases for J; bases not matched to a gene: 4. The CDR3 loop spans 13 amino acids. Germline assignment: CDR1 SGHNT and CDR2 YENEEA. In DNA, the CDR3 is TGTGCCAGCAGCCCTAGCGGGACGGATGAGCAGTTCTTC. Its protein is CASSPSGTDEQFF.

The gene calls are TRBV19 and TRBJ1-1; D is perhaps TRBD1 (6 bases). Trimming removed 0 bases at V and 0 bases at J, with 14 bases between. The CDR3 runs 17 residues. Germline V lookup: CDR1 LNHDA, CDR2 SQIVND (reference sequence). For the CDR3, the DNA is TGTGCCAGTAGTATAGAATCACAGGGTAACATGAACACTGAAGCTTTCTTT. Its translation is CASSIESQGNMNTEAFF.

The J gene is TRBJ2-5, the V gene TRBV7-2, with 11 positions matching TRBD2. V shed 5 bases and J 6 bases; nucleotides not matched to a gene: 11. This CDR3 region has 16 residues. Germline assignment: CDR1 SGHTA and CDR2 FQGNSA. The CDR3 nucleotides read TGTGCCAGCAGCACCCGACTAGCGGGGAATATAAAGACCCAGTACTTC. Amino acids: CASSTRLAGNIKTQYF.

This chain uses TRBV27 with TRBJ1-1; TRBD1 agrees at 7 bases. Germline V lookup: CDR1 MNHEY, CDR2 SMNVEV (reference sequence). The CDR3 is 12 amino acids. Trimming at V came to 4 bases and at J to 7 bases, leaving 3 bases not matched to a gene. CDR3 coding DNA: TGTGCCAGCAGTTCTAGGGGGCTTGAAGCTTTCTTT. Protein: CASSSRGLEAFF.

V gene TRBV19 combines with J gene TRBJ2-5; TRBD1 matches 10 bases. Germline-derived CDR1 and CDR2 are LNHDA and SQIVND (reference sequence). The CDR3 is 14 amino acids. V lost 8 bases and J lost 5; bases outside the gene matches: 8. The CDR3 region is CASADRGLAETQYF. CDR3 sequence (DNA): TGTGCCAGTGCAGACAGGGGGCTGGCGGAGACCCAGTACTTC. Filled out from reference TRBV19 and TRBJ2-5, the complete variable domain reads DGGITQSPKYLFRKEGQNVTLSCEQNLNHDAMYWYRQDPGQGLRLIYYSQIVNDFQKGDIAEGYSVSREKKESFPLTVTSAQKNPTAFYLCASADRGLAETQYFGPGTRLLVL.